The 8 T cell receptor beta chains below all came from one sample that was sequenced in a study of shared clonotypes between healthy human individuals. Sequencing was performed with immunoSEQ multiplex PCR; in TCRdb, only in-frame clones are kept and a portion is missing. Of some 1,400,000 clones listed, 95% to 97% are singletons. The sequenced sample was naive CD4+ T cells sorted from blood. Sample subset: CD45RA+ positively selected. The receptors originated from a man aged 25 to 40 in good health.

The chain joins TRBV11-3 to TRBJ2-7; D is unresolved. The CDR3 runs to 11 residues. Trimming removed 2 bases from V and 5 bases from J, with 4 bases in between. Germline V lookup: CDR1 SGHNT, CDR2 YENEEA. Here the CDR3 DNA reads TGTGCCAGCAGCTTAACTGACGAGCAGTACTTC. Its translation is CASSLTDEQYF.

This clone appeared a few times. The CDR3 loop is CASSNGGRELFF. The CDR3 DNA follows: TGTGCCAGCAGTAATGGGGGACGGGAGCTGTTTTTT. The V call is TRBV6-5, the J call TRBJ2-2; tentatively, D is TRBD1 or TRBD2 (5 bases each). Trimming took off 5 bases at V and 9 bases at J, with 10 bases between the two ends. The CDR3 is made up of 12 amino acids. From germline, CDR1 is MNHEY and CDR2 SVGAGI.

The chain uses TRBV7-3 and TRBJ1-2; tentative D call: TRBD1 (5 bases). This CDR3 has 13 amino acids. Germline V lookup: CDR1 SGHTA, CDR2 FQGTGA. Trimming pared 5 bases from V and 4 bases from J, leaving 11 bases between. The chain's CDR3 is CASSPSGTYGYTF. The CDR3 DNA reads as TGTGCCAGCAGCCCCTCCGGGACCTATGGCTACACCTTC.

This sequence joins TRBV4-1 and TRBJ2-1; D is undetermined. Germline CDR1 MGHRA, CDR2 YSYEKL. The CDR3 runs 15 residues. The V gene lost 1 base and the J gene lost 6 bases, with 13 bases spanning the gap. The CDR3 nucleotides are TGCGCCAGCAGCCAAGTTGCGGCGAGGATCAATGAGCAGTTCTTC. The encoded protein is CASSQVAARINEQFF.

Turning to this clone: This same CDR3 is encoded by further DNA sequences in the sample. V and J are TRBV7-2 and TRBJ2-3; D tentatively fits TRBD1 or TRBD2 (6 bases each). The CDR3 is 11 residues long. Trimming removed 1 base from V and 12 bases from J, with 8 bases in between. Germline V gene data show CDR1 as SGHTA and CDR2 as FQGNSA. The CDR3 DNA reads TGTGCCAGCAGCTTAGGCGGGACACAGTATTTT. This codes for CASSLGGTQYF.

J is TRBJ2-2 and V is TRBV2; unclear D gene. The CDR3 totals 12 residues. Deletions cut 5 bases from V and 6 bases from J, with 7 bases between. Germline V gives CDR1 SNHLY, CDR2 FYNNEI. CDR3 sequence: CASSINSGELFF. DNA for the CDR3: TGTGCCAGCAGTATAAACTCCGGGGAGCTGTTTTTT.

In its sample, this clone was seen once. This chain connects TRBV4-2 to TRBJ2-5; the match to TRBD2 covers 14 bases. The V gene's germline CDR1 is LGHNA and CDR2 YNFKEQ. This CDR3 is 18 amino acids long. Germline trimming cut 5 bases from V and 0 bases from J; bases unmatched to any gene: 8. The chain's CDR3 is CASSSRTSGRTYQETQYF. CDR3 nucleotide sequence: TGTGCCAGCAGCTCCAGGACTAGCGGGAGGACGTACCAAGAGACCCAGTACTTC.

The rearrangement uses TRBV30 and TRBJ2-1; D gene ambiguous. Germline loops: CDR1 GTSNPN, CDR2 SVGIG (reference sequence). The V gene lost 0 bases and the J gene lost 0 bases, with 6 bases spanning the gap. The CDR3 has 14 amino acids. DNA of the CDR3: TGTGCCTGGAGTGTATTAAGCTCCTACAATGAGCAGTTCTTC. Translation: CAWSVLSSYNEQFF.